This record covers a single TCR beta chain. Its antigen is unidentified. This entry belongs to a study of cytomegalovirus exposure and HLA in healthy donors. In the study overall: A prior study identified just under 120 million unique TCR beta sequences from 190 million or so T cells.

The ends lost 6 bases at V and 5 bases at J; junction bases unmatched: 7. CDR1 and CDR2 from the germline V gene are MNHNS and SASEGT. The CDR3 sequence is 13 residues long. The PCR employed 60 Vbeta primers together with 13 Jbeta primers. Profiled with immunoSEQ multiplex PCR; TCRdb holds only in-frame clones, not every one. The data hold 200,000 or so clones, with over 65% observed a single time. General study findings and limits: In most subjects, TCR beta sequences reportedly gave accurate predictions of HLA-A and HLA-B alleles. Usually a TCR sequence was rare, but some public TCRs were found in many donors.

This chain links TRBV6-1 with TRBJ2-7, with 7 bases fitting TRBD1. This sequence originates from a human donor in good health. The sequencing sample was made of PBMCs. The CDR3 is CASRRDSYDEQYF. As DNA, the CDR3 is TGTGCCAGCAGGAGGGACAGTTACGACGAGCAGTACTTC.